This T cell receptor (beta chain) derives from a study of cytomegalovirus exposure and HLA in healthy donors. 60 Vbeta and 13 Jbeta primers were used in PCR. Data came from immunoSEQ multiplex PCR; TCRdb stores just in-frame clones and leaves some out. The sample consists of about 160,000 clones, more than 60% of them appearing once. In regard to this clone: The target antigen is unknown.

The study, taken as a whole, reports: Most of the CMV-associated TCR beta chains (in a later analysis) appeared to be HLA-restricted.

CDR3 length equals 16 residues. Germline V gene sequence: CDR1 SGHDN, CDR2 FVKESK. V lost 4 bases, J lost 0 bases, and 13 bases lay in between. V is TRBV14 and J is TRBJ2-1; possible D gene TRBD2, 6 bases. Sequencing was performed on PBMCs. The clonotype was recovered from a male donor in good health and CMV-seronegative. CDR3: CASSRLAQSSYNEQFF. CDR3 in DNA: TGTGCCAGCAGCCGCCTAGCGCAGAGCTCCTACAATGAGCAGTTCTTC.